A single T cell receptor (beta chain) is shown here with its context. The antigen is unknown. The sample belongs to a study of shared clonotypes between healthy human individuals. Overall study: Researchers assigned three CD4 naive, three CD4 memory, two CD8 naive and one CD8 memory plate to each donor. Study results and limitations: Limited genetic and exposure-history diversity came from having few donors. Incomplete sequencing of sorted subsets was indicated by rarefaction despite large depth. Shared across a few donors were around 5% of the naive CD4 clonotypes.

With 3 bases removed from V and 5 bases from J, the gap between germline ends came to 19 bases. This CDR3 comprises 16 residues. From germline, CDR1 is SGHNT and CDR2 YYREEE (reference sequence). TCRdb's table, derived via immunoSEQ multiplex PCR, lists solely in-frame clones and lacks some. Of about 2.4 million clones listed, approximately 90% are singletons. The source is a man younger than 35 in good health. The chain carries TRBV5-4 and TRBJ2-3; a weak D match, TRBD2 (9 bases). Sequenced sample: naive CD4+ T cells sorted from blood. The subset is: CD45RA+ positively selected. CDR3 sequence: CASSWGQETSGDTQYF. The CDR3 DNA sequence: TGTGCCAGCAGCTGGGGACAGGAGACTAGCGGAGATACGCAGTATTTT. Based on the CDR3 plus reference TRBV5-4 and TRBJ2-3, the full variable domain is ETGVTQSPTHLIKTRGQQVTLRCSSQSGHNTVSWYQQALGQGPQFIFQYYREEENGRGNFPPRFSGLQFPNYSSELNVNALELDDSALYLCASSWGQETSGDTQYFGPGTRLTVL.